These 6 T cell receptor beta chains were sequenced from one sample in a study of PD-L1 blockade in urothelial cancer. The time point was: pretreatment peripheral blood. Assay: immunoSEQ multiplex PCR; the TCRdb copy retains only in-frame clones and omits some. The profile shows 55,000 to 85,000 clones, 84% of them singletons. Specimen: PBMCs, collected around atezolizumab (anti-PD-L1) treatment. These receptors were obtained from a woman aged 70-85 years with urothelial cancer.

The chain couples TRBV19 to TRBJ2-4, with 9 bases lining up with TRBD2. There are 19 residues in the CDR3. The V gene end was trimmed by 4 bases and the J gene end by 0 bases; junction bases not matched to a gene: 13. Germline loops: CDR1 LNHDA, CDR2 SQIVND (reference sequence). The CDR3 sequence is CASSSPTSGRNLAKNIQYF. Here the CDR3 DNA reads TGTGCCAGTAGTAGCCCCACAAGCGGGAGGAACCTAGCCAAAAACATTCAGTACTTC.

The chain recombines TRBV7-9 with TRBJ2-3; 9 bases line up with TRBD1. Germline V gives CDR1 SEHNR, CDR2 FQNEAQ (reference sequence). Trimming removed 5 bases from V and 6 bases from J; junction bases left unmatched: 6. This CDR3 is built from 14 residues. CDR3 amino acids: CASSQQGATDTQYF. The CDR3 DNA reads TGTGCCAGCAGCCAACAGGGGGCCACGGATACGCAGTATTTT. Looking up the rest from reference TRBV7-9 and TRBJ2-3 gives the full variable domain: DTGVSQNPRHKITKRGQNVTFRCDPISEHNRLYWYRQTLGQGPEFLTYFQNEAQLEKSRLLSDRFSAERPKGSFSTLEIQRTEQGDSAMYLCASSQQGATDTQYFGPGTRLTVL.

The chain couples TRBV4-2 to TRBJ2-2, with 7 bases fitting TRBD2. Losses at the gene ends were 4 bases for V and 4 bases for J; bases not matched to a gene: 3. The germline gives CDR1 LGHNA, CDR2 YNFKEQ. The CDR3 is made up of 14 amino acids. In nucleotides, the CDR3 is TGTGCCAGCAGCCTAGGGAGGGCCACCGGGGAGCTGTTTTTT. Residues: CASSLGRATGELFF.

The rearrangement uses TRBV19 and TRBJ2-7; 15 bases are shared with TRBD2. This CDR3 is built from 15 residues. Unmatched junction bases numbered 2, after V lost 5 bases and J lost 3 bases. Germline V gene sequence: CDR1 LNHDA, CDR2 SQIVND (reference sequence). CDR3 amino acids: CASSGLAGGIYEQYF. DNA for the CDR3: TGTGCCAGTAGTGGACTAGCGGGAGGGATCTACGAGCAGTACTTC.

This clone has a single count. The chain employs TRBV28 and TRBJ2-7, with 7 bases that match TRBD2. The V gene's germline CDR1 is MDHEN and CDR2 SYDVKM. The CDR3 length is 12 residues. V was pared by 6 bases and J by 11 bases, with 10 bases of the junction left unmatched. The chain's CDR3 is CASSPPGGKEYF. The CDR3 nucleotides read TGTGCCAGCAGCCCCCCCGGGGGGAAGGAGTACTTC.

This chain connects TRBV29-1 to TRBJ2-5; 8 bases match TRBD1. V dropped 3 bases and J dropped 5; count of bases not matched to a gene: 5. CDR3 size: 13 residues. Germline-derived CDR1 and CDR2 are SQVTM and ANQGSEA. The CDR3 sequence is CSVEGTGRETQYF. The CDR3, as DNA: TGCAGCGTTGAGGGGACAGGCAGGGAGACCCAGTACTTC.